Listed below are T cell receptor beta chains from one sample, sequenced in a study of shared clonotypes between healthy human individuals. Generated by immunoSEQ multiplex PCR, the TCRdb table keeps only in-frame clones and is missing some. The data contain about half a million clones, more than 75% of them singletons. The source material was PBMCs. These receptors all come from a middle-aged woman in good health. Some clones in this sample may be carry-over from other donors' samples. CDR3s include the opening cysteine and the closing phenylalanine or tryptophan.

17	TRBJ2-7	TRBV4-1	CASSQAPSGGARYEQYF
15	TRBJ1-1	TRBV9	CASSVGGAVNTEAFF
15	TRBJ1-5	TRBV30	CAWSVRVGVGQPQHF
14	TRBJ1-1	TRBV5-6	CASSSYQTNTEAFF
13	TRBJ2-5	TRBV5-1	CASSLAEGETQYF
12	TRBJ1-5	TRBV7-9	CASSSGAWAQHF
14	TRBJ2-7	TRBV4-1	CASSSERDYYEQYF
15	TRBJ2-5	TRBV9	CASSPPGPTGPTQYF
15	TRBJ2-7	TRBV7-2	CASREGGLSGYEQYF
15	TRBJ2-7	TRBV25-1	CASSGQRVATYEQYF
15	TRBJ2-7	TRBV6-1	CASRILGTGWYEQYF
13	TRBJ2-7	TRBV18	CASSPNIQDEQYF
12	.	TRBV30	CACTTGGYEQYF
14	TRBJ2-6	TRBV27	CASSLLSGANVLTF
15	TRBJ2-2	TRBV7-9	CASSLGLAGTGELFF
13	TRBJ2-7	TRBV11-2	CASSPSGSYEQYF
15	TRBJ1-3	TRBV9	CASSVALASGNTIYF
15	TRBJ2-1	TRBV6-4	CASSDSAGTYNEQFF
14	TRBJ2-1	TRBV14	CASSQQGPPNEQFF
13	TRBJ2-7	TRBV10-3	CAIQRQGGGEQYF
17	TRBJ2-6	TRBV28	CASRGTVSPSGANVLTF
17	TRBJ2-1	TRBV19	CASNGTSLVGSYNEQFF
15	TRBJ1-4	TRBV2	CASSPQGARNEKLFF
16	TRBJ1-2	TRBV5-5	CASSLGGQGLNYGYTF
17	TRBJ2-1	TRBV7-3	CASSLTLAGPPYNEQFF
15	TRBJ2-7	TRBV11-1	CASSFGGLAGSEQYF
14	TRBJ1-3	TRBV4-3	CASSLTGTGNTIYF
15	TRBJ2-1	TRBV7-3	CASSRGLDADNEQFF
16	TRBJ2-2	TRBV6-6	CASSYTEIANTGELFF
17	TRBJ2-7	TRBV11-2	CASSRVIGAPGSGEQYF
17	TRBJ2-3	TRBV10-3	CAIRRTGTSGSEDTQYF
18	TRBJ2-1	TRBV28	CASSLEGAAPSSYNEQFF
14	TRBJ2-1	TRBV6-6	CASSYAGRGNEQFF
13	TRBJ1-2	TRBV9	CASSVDSNYGYTF
14	TRBJ1-2	TRBV5-4	CASSLTGTAYGYTF
15	TRBJ2-3	TRBV5-1	CASSPSLIQKDTQYF
13	TRBJ2-3	TRBV5-1	CASSGISTDTQYF
10	TRBJ2-1	TRBV28	CASSGGEQFF
13	TRBJ1-4	TRBV7-2	CASSFGKESKLFF
12	TRBJ1-5	TRBV7-6	CASSVPGQPQHF
15	TRBJ2-7	TRBV19	CASRTSGTVSHEQYF
17	TRBJ2-1	TRBV13	CASSSDRVLRVGGEQFF
16	TRBJ2-7	TRBV27	CASSQAGTATSYEQYF
16	TRBJ2-1	TRBV7-9	CASSLALAGAYNEQFF
14	TRBJ2-7	TRBV25-1	CASRLQGGHYEQYF
16	TRBJ2-2	TRBV6-6	CASSYSPSVRAGELFF
13	TRBJ2-3	TRBV29-1	CSTRGGSTDTQYF
15	TRBJ1-2	TRBV6-1	CASRTHSQGPYGYTF
16	TRBJ2-5	TRBV5-1	CASSPRTGEMGKTQYF
14	TRBJ2-7	TRBV5-1	CASSLRQSSYEQYF
16	TRBJ2-1	TRBV7-8	CASSPRVAGVDNEQFF